This T cell receptor beta chain was sequenced during a study of CD8+ T cells in alopecia areata listed by TCRdb under 2018. About the study as a whole: The treated patients took part in an open-label pilot trial in which moderate-to-severe alopecia areata was treated with oral tofacitinib at 5 to 10 mg twice daily. In both human patients and the C3H/HeJ mouse model, the study applied high-throughput TCRbeta sequencing to look at T cell clonal expansion in alopecia areata. Clonality in the scalp was compared among normal scalp (n=4), patchy alopecia areata scalp (n=8), and alopecia totalis/universalis scalp (n=8). In treated patients, disease severity was measured using the SALT score, which gives the percentage of scalp surface area affected. RNA was obtained with the PAXgene miRNA kit for fixed scalp, the miRNeasy kit for PBMCs, and the RNeasy kit for mouse skin. Tofacitinib was given for 6 to 18 months, followed by 6 months of follow-up off drug to assess delayed response and recurrence. immunoSEQ multiplex PCR using 35 Vbeta forward primers and 13 Jbeta reverse primers was used to amplify TCRbeta CDR3 regions. In humans, TCRbeta sequencing was performed on scalp tissue and on sorted CD4+ and CD8+ peripheral blood T cells from healthy controls and from patients with patchy or totalis/universalis alopecia areata. Patients on tofacitinib were biopsied at baseline and after 4 and 24 weeks of treatment, and several of the patients also had a later scalp biopsy. Overall study results and their limits: With tofacitinib, both scalp clonality and the number of expanded CD8+ clones among the top 100 scalp clones went down significantly. During tofacitinib treatment, many expanded lesional clones remained in scalp and blood, and this persistence may partly explain relapse after treatment is stopped. Shared TCR sequences between patients were less evident than in mice, which may be partly attributable to HLA diversity in the patient population. Because the treated cohort was small and had just a single nonresponder, larger studies are needed to establish links between baseline CD8+ expansion and response. Resident alphabeta T cells in normal human skin are also sequenced, complicating scalp TCR repertoire analysis, unlike mouse skin dominated by gammadelta T cells. Compared with normal scalp, lesional scalp had higher clonality and more expanded CD8+ clones, particularly in alopecia totalis/universalis, a pattern that suggests antigenic drive.

The label giving this sample's treatment or condition can be read as: oral pan-JAK inhibitor, 5-10 mg twice daily. From alopecia areata patients, peripheral blood was collected along with lesional scalp punch biopsies. PBMCs were separated by density centrifugation and stained for CD3, CD4 and CD8, after which CD4+ and CD8+ T cells were sorted on a FACSAria. Library preparation was by the immunoSEQ multiplex PCR assay. To provide template for TCR sequencing, every sample had RNA extracted and reverse transcribed into cDNA. SuperScript III was used for first-strand cDNA synthesis, primed with a 2:1 mix of oligo-dT and random hexamers. A synthetic immune receptor repertoire was used to measure amplification bias, and any remaining bias was corrected computationally. Turning to the authors' computational methods: Raw reads were preprocessed to remove errors, and CDR3 was defined by IMGT conventions from the conserved cysteine to phenylalanine. Clonality was calculated as 1 minus Shannon entropy normalized by log2 of the number of productive unique TCRs. Scalp TCRbeta sequences were cross-referenced with sorted blood CD4 and CD8 repertoires so that the CD4 or CD8 identity of scalp clones could be inferred. The immuneACCESS repertoire file appears here via TCRdb, limited to in-frame rearrangements. These files lack a portion of the clones; in checked studies, under half of the deficit traces to unresolved V genes, and the cause of the others is not known. The V and J calls and the clone size are those of that table, but D and trimming were determined from the DNA. The sample data list 180,000 or so clones, and about 47% of these were observed just once. The ten largest clones take up around 10% of the sample.

A note on this clone: This receptor's antigen is unknown. No qualities accompany the bases; no much larger clone lies one base away.

The CDR3, cysteine through phenylalanine, is 15 amino acids long. Just the 45-base CDR3 DNA is kept, in frame starting at base 1. For CDR1 and CDR2, the germline V gene lists SGHDT and YYEEEE. Trimming leaves V shorter by 0 bases and J shorter by 5 bases, with the junction holding 7 bases beyond the gene matches. The sequence links TRBV5-6 to TRBJ2-5; 7 bases in the middle match TRBD2. Sequencing was performed on CD8+ T cells sorted from blood, taken around week 54, from a patient treated with tofacitinib. The sequence was obtained from a human donor with alopecia areata. The CDR3 region: CASSLGRGSMETQYF. The nucleotides are TGTGCCAGCAGCTTGGGGCGGGGGAGTATGGAGACCCAGTACTTC.